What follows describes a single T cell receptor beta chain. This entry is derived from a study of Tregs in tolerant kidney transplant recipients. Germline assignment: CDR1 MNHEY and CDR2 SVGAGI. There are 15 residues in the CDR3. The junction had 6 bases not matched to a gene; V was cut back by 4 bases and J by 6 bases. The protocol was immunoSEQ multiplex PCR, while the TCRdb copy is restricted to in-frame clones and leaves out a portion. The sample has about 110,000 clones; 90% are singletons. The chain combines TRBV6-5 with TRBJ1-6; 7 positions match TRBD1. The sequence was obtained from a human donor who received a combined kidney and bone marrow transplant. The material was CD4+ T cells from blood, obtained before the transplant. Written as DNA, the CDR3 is TGTGCCAGCAGTTCCCGGGACAGCCTTAATTCACCCCTCCACTTT. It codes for CASSSRDSLNSPLHF.